Shown below are 29 T cell receptor beta chains from a single sample sequenced in a study of blood T cell repertoires in COVID-19. The table came from immunoSEQ multiplex PCR; TCRdb's copy has only in-frame clones and leaves some out. The sample consists of about 320,000 clones, roughly nine tenths of them appearing once. Sequenced material: PBMCs or T cells enriched from blood (not recorded which). These receptors were obtained from a woman aged 25-40 years who had recovered from COVID-19.

In nucleotides, the CDR3 is TGTGCCAGCAGCTTCGAACGACACAGGGGCGGCGAAAAACTGTTTTTT. Its translation: CASSFERHRGGEKLFF. The chain couples TRBV5-5 to TRBJ1-4, with 7 nucleotides matching TRBD1. Germline lookup yields CDR1 SGHKS and CDR2 YYEKEE (reference sequence). V gave up 2 bases and J gave up 8 bases; unmatched junction bases: 12. This CDR3 spans 16 amino acids.

This chain connects TRBV7-2 to TRBJ1-2; 11 bases match TRBD1. With 5 bases clipped from V and 5 bases from J, the junction kept 4 bases outside the gene matches. The CDR3 totals 14 residues. CDR1 and CDR2 (germline): SGHTA, FQGNSA. The DNA for the CDR3 is TGTGCCAGCAGCCCAGGGACAGGGGGATATGGCTACACCTTC. Protein: CASSPGTGGYGYTF.

The chain joins TRBV30 to TRBJ1-1; tentatively, D is TRBD1 (6 bases). Trimming took off 1 base at V and 4 bases at J, with 13 bases between the two ends. Germline V CDR1 and CDR2: GTSNPN, SVGIG (reference sequence). The CDR3 length is 14 residues. This CDR3 is CAWSGRGSGTEAFF. Written as DNA, the CDR3 is TGTGCCTGGAGTGGCAGGGGATCGGGCACTGAAGCTTTCTTT.

The chain joins TRBV9 to TRBJ1-6; D is possibly TRBD1 (5 bases). The CDR3 is 15 amino acids. V was shortened by 3 bases and J by 9 bases, with 16 bases between the two germline ends. The V gene's germline CDR1 is SGDLS and CDR2 YYNGEE. The CDR3 is CASSGQSPQGSPLHF. CDR3 nucleotide sequence: TGTGCCAGCAGCGGCCAGTCACCCCAGGGTTCACCCCTCCACTTT. Full variable domain (rest looked up from reference TRBV9 and TRBJ1-6): DSGVTQTPKHLITATGQRVTLRCSPRSGDLSVYWYQQSLDQGLQFLIQYYNGEERAKGNILERFSAQQFPDLHSELNLSSLELGDSALYFCASSGQSPQGSPLHFGNGTRLTVT.

J is TRBJ1-5 and V is TRBV6-5; D unresolved. Per the germline V gene, CDR1 is MNHEY and CDR2 is SVGAGI. The CDR3 runs to 15 residues. The V end was cut by 6 bases, the J end by 1 base, with 13 bases between. CDR3 nucleotide sequence: TGTGCCAGCAGCGAGTCCAGGCCGAGCAATCAGCCCCAGCATTTT. Encoded protein: CASSESRPSNQPQHF.

The chain couples TRBV23-1 to TRBJ1-2; D not certain. TRBV23-1 has ORF status, its function being uncertain. Trimming cost V 2 bases and J 0 bases, with 16 bases left between them. The CDR3 consists of 17 residues. This chain's CDR3 is CASSQPQAERANYGYTF. DNA of the CDR3: TGCGCCAGCAGTCAACCCCAGGCCGAGAGAGCTAACTATGGCTACACCTTC.

The chain carries TRBV7-9 and TRBJ2-7, with 10 positions matching TRBD1. CDR3 length equals 15 residues. The V and J ends lost 4 bases and 4 bases, in that order; junction bases with no gene match: 7. The germline V gene encodes CDR1 SEHNR and CDR2 FQNEAQ (reference sequence). CDR3 sequence (DNA): TGTGCCAGCAGCTCACCGGGACAGGGGCCATACGAGCAGTACTTC. Protein: CASSSPGQGPYEQYF. The full variable domain, rest sourced from reference TRBV7-9 and TRBJ2-7, is DTGVSQNPRHKITKRGQNVTFRCDPISEHNRLYWYRQTLGQGPEFLTYFQNEAQLEKSRLLSDRFSAERPKGSFSTLEIQRTEQGDSAMYLCASSSPGQGPYEQYFGPGTRLTVT.

The chain carries TRBV27 and TRBJ1-1; 8 bases are shared with TRBD1. This CDR3 region has 13 residues. With 3 bases clipped from V and 7 bases from J, the junction kept 4 bases outside the gene matches. CDR1 and CDR2 from the germline V gene are MNHEY and SMNVEV (reference sequence). In DNA, the CDR3 is TGTGCCAGCAGTTTCAGACAGGGGATTGAAGCTTTCTTT. Protein: CASSFRQGIEAFF.

The J gene is TRBJ2-1, the V gene TRBV30, with 7 positions matching TRBD1. This CDR3 contains 19 residues. Germline V gene lookup returns CDR1 GTSNPN and CDR2 SVGIG (reference sequence). Trimming took 1 base from V and 1 from J; bases not matched to a gene: 16. CDR3 in amino acids: CAWSASTRHRQGSYNEQFF. The DNA for the CDR3 is TGTGCCTGGAGTGCCTCTACCCGCCATCGACAGGGATCCTACAATGAGCAGTTCTTC.

The rearrangement links TRBV7-3 to TRBJ1-1; D remains unclear. V was cut by 4 bases and J by 4 bases, with 16 bases left in between. The CDR3 has 15 amino acids. CDR1 is SGHTA and CDR2 is FQGTGA in the germline V gene. CDR3: CASSSLVQVGTEAFF. The CDR3, as DNA: TGTGCCAGCAGCTCCCTGGTCCAGGTTGGCACTGAAGCTTTCTTT.

This chain joins TRBV2 and TRBJ1-1; the D is unclear. Deletions cut 4 bases from V and 1 base from J, with 10 bases between. CDR3 length: 14 amino acids. CDR1 SNHLY and CDR2 FYNNEI come from the germline V gene. In DNA, the CDR3 is TGTGCCAGCAGTGTGCCCGGGAGGAACACTGAAGCTTTCTTT. Protein product: CASSVPGRNTEAFF.

The chain employs TRBV10-1 and TRBJ2-1, with 9 bases matching TRBD2. Trimming took 6 bases from V and 2 from J; bases not matched to a gene: 2. Germline loops: CDR1 WNHNN, CDR2 SYGVQD (reference sequence). The CDR3 sequence is 14 residues long. CDR3 protein: CASSLAGTYNEQFF. CDR3 coding DNA: TGCGCCAGCAGCCTAGCGGGGACCTACAATGAGCAGTTCTTC.

The chain is built from TRBV7-9 and TRBJ1-1; a possible D gene is TRBD1 (5 bases). This CDR3 comprises 15 residues. V was clipped by 5 bases and J by 1 base, with 14 bases between them. Germline V CDR1 and CDR2: SEHNR, FQNEAQ (reference sequence). The DNA of the CDR3 is TGTGCCAGCAGCCCCAGACAGCCAGCGAACACTGAAGCTTTCTTT. Encoded protein: CASSPRQPANTEAFF.

The chain uses TRBV6-4 and TRBJ1-2; 10 nucleotides agree with TRBD1. The ends lost 6 bases at V and 3 bases at J; junction bases unmatched: 10. Germline loops: CDR1 MRHNA, CDR2 SNTAGT. The CDR3 is made up of 16 amino acids. The CDR3 sequence is CASRRSPGQGHYGYTF. The DNA for the CDR3 is TGTGCCAGCAGAAGATCTCCGGGACAGGGGCACTATGGCTACACCTTC.

V usage is TRBV6-5 and J usage is TRBJ2-7, with 8 positions matching TRBD1. This CDR3 region has 15 residues. The germline V gene encodes CDR1 MNHEY and CDR2 SVGAGI. J lost 4 bases, V lost 0 bases, and 5 bases had no gene match. CDR3 region: CASSYSRQGRYEQYF. The CDR3 DNA is TGTGCCAGCAGTTACTCGAGACAGGGGAGATACGAGCAGTACTTC.

V gene TRBV9 combines with J gene TRBJ2-2; D gene uncertain. The CDR3 spans 16 residues. Per the germline V gene, CDR1 is SGDLS and CDR2 is YYNGEE. V shed 4 bases and J shed 5 bases, with 18 bases lying between them. The CDR3 sequence is CASSRASTPDTGELFF. The CDR3 region has the DNA TGTGCCAGCAGCCGAGCGTCTACACCCGATACCGGGGAGCTGTTTTTT.

The V and J genes are TRBV13 and TRBJ2-2, with D maybe TRBD2 (6 bases). The CDR3 spans 14 residues. Per the germline V gene, CDR1 is PRHDT and CDR2 is FYEKMQ (reference sequence). V lost 5 bases and J lost 5, with 12 bases in between. The CDR3 sequence: CASSPVGRTGELFF. The CDR3 bases are TGTGCCAGCAGCCCCGTAGGGAGGACCGGGGAGCTGTTTTTT.

A few counts support this clone. J is TRBJ2-7 and V is TRBV2; 8 bases fit TRBD1. Germline V lookup: CDR1 SNHLY, CDR2 FYNNEI. CDR3 length: 14 residues. V was pared by 7 bases and J by 6 bases, with 11 bases of the junction left unmatched. Here the CDR3 reads CASTAKDREGEQYF. The CDR3 coding sequence is TGTGCCAGCACAGCTAAGGACAGGGAAGGCGAGCAGTACTTC.

This chain joins TRBV19 and TRBJ2-2, with D unclear. CDR1 and CDR2 from the germline V gene are LNHDA and SQIVND (reference sequence). V was trimmed by 5 bases and J by 6 bases, leaving 10 bases between them. The CDR3 has 13 amino acids. The CDR3 nucleotides read TGTGCCAGTAGTCTCACAGATGCCGGGGAGCTGTTTTTT. Protein product: CASSLTDAGELFF.

V gene TRBV18 combines with J gene TRBJ1-4; D gene uncertain. Trimming took off 5 bases at V and 0 bases at J, with 13 bases between the two ends. There are 16 residues in the CDR3. Germline lookup yields CDR1 KGHSH and CDR2 LQKENI. The CDR3 loop reads CASSSLGEATNEKLFF. The CDR3 DNA sequence: TGTGCCAGCTCATCGCTCGGGGAAGCAACTAATGAAAAACTGTTTTTT. The complete variable domain, with remaining parts taken from reference TRBV18 and TRBJ1-4, reads NAGVMQNPRHLVRRRGQEARLRCSPMKGHSHVYWYRQLPEEGLKFMVYLQKENIIDESGMPKERFSAEFPKEGPSILRIQQVVRGDSAAYFCASSSLGEATNEKLFFGSGTQLSVL.

This clone was detected only once. This sequence joins TRBV25-1 and TRBJ1-1; D perhaps matches TRBD1 (6 bases). V lost 6 bases and J lost 9, with 14 bases in between. Germline lookup yields CDR1 MGHDK and CDR2 SYGVNS. This CDR3 spans 12 amino acids. The chain's CDR3 is CASRPDRQKAFF. In DNA, the CDR3 is TGTGCCAGCAGGCCAGACAGGCAGAAAGCTTTCTTT.

The V gene is TRBV5-1, the J gene TRBJ2-7; 7 bases agree with TRBD1. Looked up from germline, CDR1 is SGHRS and CDR2 is YFSETQ. The CDR3 sequence is 15 residues long. Trimming removed 4 bases from V and 6 bases from J; junction bases left unmatched: 13. CDR3 sequence reads: CASSDRQGMNPEQYF. The CDR3 nucleotides are TGCGCCAGCAGCGATCGACAGGGTATGAACCCCGAGCAGTACTTC.

This clone has a single count. The chain is built from TRBV19 and TRBJ1-3; D gene unclear. The CDR3 loop spans 16 amino acids. Trimming took 3 bases from V and 0 from J, leaving 12 bases between them. The V gene's germline CDR1 is LNHDA and CDR2 SQIVND (reference sequence). For the CDR3, the DNA is TGTGCCAGTAGTATCCAACCGCGGAGCTCTGGAAACACCATATATTTT. Translation: CASSIQPRSSGNTIYF.

The gene calls are TRBV29-1 and TRBJ1-2; 10 nucleotides agree with TRBD1. V was pared by 3 bases and J by 5 bases, with 15 bases of the junction left unmatched. Germline CDR1 is SQVTM and CDR2 is ANQGSEA. The CDR3 extends over 17 amino acids. CDR3 DNA: TGCAGCGTTGATAGGGGCAGACAGGGGGCTCTCGGGTATGGCTACACCTTC. Translated, it gives CSVDRGRQGALGYGYTF. Full variable domain (missing parts from reference TRBV29-1 and TRBJ1-2): SAVISQKPSRDICQRGTSLTIQCQVDSQVTMMFWYRQQPGQSLTLIATANQGSEATYESGFVIDKFPISRPNLTFSTLTVSNMSPEDSSIYLCSVDRGRQGALGYGYTFGSGTRLTVV.

The chain recombines TRBV23-1 with TRBJ1-5; 10 positions match TRBD1. TRBV23-1 is an ORF for which the function is uncertain. V dropped 6 bases and J dropped 2; count of bases not matched to a gene: 10. The CDR3 is made up of 17 amino acids. The CDR3 DNA reads as TGCGCCAGCAGCAGGGGACAGGGGCCTGTAGGCAATCAGCCCCAGCATTTT. This gives the protein CASSRGQGPVGNQPQHF.

CDR3 coding DNA: TGCAGTGCTAGTAGACAGGGGGGACCCTATGGCTACACCTTC. This encodes CSASRQGGPYGYTF. The chain joins TRBV20-1 to TRBJ1-2; 9 bases line up with TRBD1. The CDR3 totals 14 residues. Germline lookup yields CDR1 DFQATT and CDR2 SNEGSKA (reference sequence). Trimming at V came to 3 bases and at J to 4 bases, leaving 6 bases not matched to a gene.

The chain recombines TRBV27 with TRBJ1-2; weak D call: TRBD1 (5 bases). Per germline, CDR1 MNHEY and CDR2 SMNVEV (reference sequence). The CDR3 is 14 amino acids. V was cut by 3 bases and J by 2 bases, with 10 bases left in between. In DNA form, the CDR3 reads TGTGCCAGCAGTTTTGACAGAACCAACTATGGCTACACCTTC. Translated: CASSFDRTNYGYTF.

V gene TRBV7-2 combines with J gene TRBJ2-1, with 16 bases identical to TRBD2. The V segment lost 5 bases and the J segment 6 bases; nucleotides outside the gene matches: 13. Germline V gene sequence: CDR1 SGHTA, CDR2 FQGNSA. The CDR3 is 19 amino acids. The CDR3: CASSIAGTSGGAPSNEQFF. CDR3 sequence (DNA): TGTGCCAGCAGCATCGCCGGGACTAGCGGGGGGGCCCCCTCCAATGAGCAGTTCTTC. Filled out from reference TRBV7-2 and TRBJ2-1, the complete variable domain reads GAGVSQSPSNKVTEKGKDVELRCDPISGHTALYWYRQSLGQGLEFLIYFQGNSAPDKSGLPSDRFSAERTGGSVSTLTIQRTQQEDSAVYLCASSIAGTSGGAPSNEQFFGPGTRLTVL.

The V gene is TRBV5-1, the J gene TRBJ1-6, with 9 bases aligning to TRBD1. The V gene end was trimmed by 4 bases and the J gene end by 6 bases; junction bases not matched to a gene: 5. This CDR3 is 15 amino acids long. Germline CDR1 reads SGHRS; CDR2 reads YFSETQ. In DNA form, the CDR3 reads TGCGCCAGCAGCGGGGACAGGGCTTTTAATTCACCCCTCCACTTT. Protein: CASSGDRAFNSPLHF. The whole variable domain, filled in from reference TRBV5-1 and TRBJ1-6, reads KAGVTQTPRYLIKTRGQQVTLSCSPISGHRSVSWYQQTPGQGLQFLFEYFSETQRNKGNFPGRFSGRQFSNSRSEMNVSTLELGDSALYLCASSGDRAFNSPLHFGNGTRLTVT.